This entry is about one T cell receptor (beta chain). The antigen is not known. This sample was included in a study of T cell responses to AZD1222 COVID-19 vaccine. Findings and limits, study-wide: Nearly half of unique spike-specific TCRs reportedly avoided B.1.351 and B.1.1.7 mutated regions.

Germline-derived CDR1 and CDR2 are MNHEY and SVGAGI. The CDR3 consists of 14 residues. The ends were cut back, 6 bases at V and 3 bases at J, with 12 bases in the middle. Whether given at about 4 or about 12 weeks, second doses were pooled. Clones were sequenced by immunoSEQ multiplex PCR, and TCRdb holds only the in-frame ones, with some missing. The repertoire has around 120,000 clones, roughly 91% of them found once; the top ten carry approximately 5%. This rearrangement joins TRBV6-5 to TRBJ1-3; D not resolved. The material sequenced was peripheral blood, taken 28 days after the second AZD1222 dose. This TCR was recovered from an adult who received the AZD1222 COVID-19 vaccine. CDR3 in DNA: TGTGCCAGCAGCTACGCGGGGAATGGAAACACCATATATTTT. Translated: CASSYAGNGNTIYF.